This TCR beta chain emerged from a study of blood T cells in healthy people across ages. Unmatched junction bases numbered 6, after V lost 6 bases and J lost 4 bases. Germline V lookup: CDR1 DFQATT, CDR2 SNEGSKA (reference sequence). The CDR3 covers 13 residues. No fewer than 6 micrograms of total RNA were isolated from every sample. A J-beta primer mix and a sample-barcoded 5' primer were used in a second PCR of about 7 to 12 cycles. MiXCR, run by TCRdb on the 5' RACE reads, gives a single entry per CDR3 protein. Here the sample spans fewer than 1.5 million distinct CDR3 sequences, 42% being singletons.

This TCR was sampled from a woman in her late teens or twenties in good health. The J gene is TRBJ1-3, the V gene TRBV20-1; 7 bases fit TRBD1. The sample taken for sequencing was blood. The CDR3 DNA reads TGCAGTGCCTTTACAGGGGCGGGAAACACCATATATTTT. Residues: CSAFTGAGNTIYF.